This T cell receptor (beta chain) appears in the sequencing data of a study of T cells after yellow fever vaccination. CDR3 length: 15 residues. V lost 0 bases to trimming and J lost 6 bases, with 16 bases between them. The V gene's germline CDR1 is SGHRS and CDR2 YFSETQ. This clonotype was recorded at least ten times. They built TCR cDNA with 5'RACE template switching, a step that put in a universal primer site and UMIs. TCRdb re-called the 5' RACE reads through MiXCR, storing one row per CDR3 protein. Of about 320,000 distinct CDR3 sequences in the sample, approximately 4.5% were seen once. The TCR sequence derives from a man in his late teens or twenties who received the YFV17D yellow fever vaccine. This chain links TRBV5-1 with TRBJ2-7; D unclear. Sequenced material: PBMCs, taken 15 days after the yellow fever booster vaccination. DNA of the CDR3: TGCGCCAGCAGCTTGGGGCTAGATCACCCCATCGAGCAGTACTTC. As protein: CASSLGLDHPIEQYF.